A single sample gave rise to the 18 T cell receptor beta chains below, sequenced in a study of cytomegalovirus exposure and HLA in healthy donors. Primers for the PCR totalled 60 Vbeta and 13 Jbeta. The repertoire was sequenced with immunoSEQ multiplex PCR; TCRdb's copy has only in-frame clones and lacks some. The sample gives tens of thousands of clones, more than 70% of which show up once; 7.5% to 8.5% is in the top ten. Sequencing was performed on PBMCs. These receptors all come from a woman aged 25 to 39 in good health and CMV-seropositive.

V is TRBV7-8 and J is TRBJ2-3; D remains ambiguous. Germline CDR1 reads SGHVS; CDR2 reads FQNEAQ. CDR3 length: 13 amino acids. V was cut by 5 bases and J by 6 bases, with 12 bases left in between. The CDR3 DNA sequence: TGTGCCAGCAGCCCCCCCCGAGAGGATACGCAGTATTTT. It encodes CASSPPREDTQYF.

J is TRBJ1-4 and V is TRBV5-4; 8 bases line up with TRBD1. In germline, CDR1 is SGHNT, CDR2 YYREEE (reference sequence). The V gene end was trimmed by 2 bases and the J gene end by 3 bases; junction bases not matched to a gene: 0. There are 14 residues in the CDR3. The DNA of the CDR3 is TGTGCCAGCAGCTTACAGGGGGCTAATGAAAAACTGTTTTTT. It translates to CASSLQGANEKLFF.

The rearrangement links TRBV2 to TRBJ2-7; D is ambiguous. Germline CDR1 SNHLY, CDR2 FYNNEI. The germline V and J ends were trimmed by 4 bases and 3 bases, with 4 bases remaining between them. This CDR3 is 11 amino acids long. CDR3 coding DNA: TGTGCCAGCAGTGCAGTCTACGAGCAGTACTTC. Encoded protein: CASSAVYEQYF.

In its sample, this clone was seen once. The chain uses TRBV5-5 and TRBJ2-5; TRBD1 matches at 9 bases. J lost 5 bases, V lost 2 bases, and 7 bases had no gene match. This CDR3 has 15 amino acids. Germline CDR1 and CDR2: SGHKS and YYEKEE (reference sequence). The CDR3 is CASSFPGTGWETQYF. CDR3 in DNA: TGTGCCAGCAGCTTTCCCGGGACAGGGTGGGAGACCCAGTACTTC.

The sample holds one count of this clone. V is TRBV9 and J is TRBJ2-3; D is unresolved. V was pared by 0 bases and J by 6 bases, with 8 bases between. This CDR3 region has 13 residues. CDR1 SGDLS and CDR2 YYNGEE come from the germline V gene. CDR3 residues: CASSVAPRDTQYF. CDR3 bases: TGTGCCAGCAGCGTAGCCCCCAGGGATACGCAGTATTTT.

The chain uses TRBV11-2 and TRBJ2-7; D is possibly TRBD2 (6 bases). Germline CDR1 is SGHAT and CDR2 is FQNNGV. The CDR3 extends over 14 amino acids. The ends were cut back, 0 bases at V and 11 bases at J, with 17 bases in the middle. The CDR3 spells CASSLDTNSRGKYF. The CDR3 coding sequence is TGTGCCAGCAGCTTAGATACCAATAGCCGGGGGAAGTACTTC. The full variable domain, completed using reference TRBV11-2 and TRBJ2-7, is EAGVAQSPRYKIIEKRQSVAFWCNPISGHATLYWYQQILGQGPKLLIQFQNNGVVDDSQLPKDRFSAERLKGVDSTLKIQPAKLEDSAVYLCASSLDTNSRGKYFGPGTRLTVT.

This sequence joins TRBV19 and TRBJ1-5; 11 bases map to TRBD1. The CDR3 has 14 amino acids. V trimming: 5 bases; J trimming: 7 bases; junction bases outside the gene matches: 4. Looked up from germline, CDR1 is LNHDA and CDR2 is SQIVND (reference sequence). The CDR3 DNA is TGTGCCAGTAGTCAAGGGACAGGGGGACAGCCCCAGCATTTT. It codes for CASSQGTGGQPQHF. The variable domain in full, with the rest retrieved from reference TRBV19 and TRBJ1-5, is DGGITQSPKYLFRKEGQNVTLSCEQNLNHDAMYWYRQDPGQGLRLIYYSQIVNDFQKGDIAEGYSVSREKKESFPLTVTSAQKNPTAFYLCASSQGTGGQPQHFGDGTRLSIL.

J is TRBJ2-5 and V is TRBV27; D might be TRBD1 (5 bases). This CDR3 is built from 12 residues. V was cut by 2 bases and J by 4 bases, with 5 bases left in between. Germline assignment: CDR1 MNHEY and CDR2 SMNVEV (reference sequence). The CDR3 is CASSLDRETQYF. The CDR3 nucleotides are TGTGCCAGCAGTTTAGACAGAGAGACCCAGTACTTC.

The chain combines TRBV13 with TRBJ2-4; tentative D call: TRBD2 (5 bases). V shed 5 bases and J shed 8 bases, with 16 bases lying between them. Per germline, CDR1 PRHDT and CDR2 FYEKMQ (reference sequence). The length of the CDR3 is 14 residues. The CDR3 region is CASSRGRPADIQYF. CDR3 bases: TGTGCCAGCAGCCGTGGACGGCCAGCGGACATTCAGTACTTC.

This chain links TRBV10-3 with TRBJ1-5; 8 bases map to TRBD1. This CDR3 is 15 amino acids long. CDR1 is ENHRY and CDR2 is SYGVKD in the germline V gene. The trim removed 4 bases at V and 1 base at J, leaving 3 bases unmatched. CDR3: CAISATGDSNQPQHF. In nucleotides, the CDR3 is TGTGCCATCAGTGCGACAGGGGACAGCAATCAGCCCCAGCATTTT.

The J gene is TRBJ2-1, the V gene TRBV7-9, with D possibly TRBD1 on 6 matching bases. This CDR3 comprises 13 residues. Looked up from germline, CDR1 is SEHNR and CDR2 is FQNEAQ (reference sequence). V lost 5 bases and J lost 5, with 10 bases in between. This CDR3 reads CASSRTDNNEQFF. The CDR3 DNA reads TGTGCCAGCAGCCGGACAGACAACAATGAGCAGTTCTTC.

This clone appeared once. The V and J genes are TRBV15 and TRBJ2-1; weak D call: TRBD1 (6 bases). V lost 5 bases to trimming and J lost 4 bases, with 15 bases between them. CDR1 is LNHNV and CDR2 is YYDKDF in the germline V gene (reference sequence). CDR3 length: 15 residues. CDR3 region: CATSGFSDSYNEQFF. CDR3 sequence (DNA): TGTGCCACCAGCGGGTTCTCGGACAGTTACAATGAGCAGTTCTTC.

Comment on this clone: At one of its ends the junction is not consistent with the germline gene, which may arise from a read error. The chain is built from TRBV7-9 and TRBJ1-2; 7 positions match TRBD1. Germline loops: CDR1 SEHNR, CDR2 FQNEAQ (reference sequence). The CDR3 contains 15 residues. In nucleotides, the CDR3 is TGTTCCAGCAGCTTAGCCTTCGAGACAGGGCTCGGCTACACCTTC. This gives the protein CSSSLAFETGLGYTF. Full variable domain (missing parts from reference TRBV7-9 and TRBJ1-2): DTGVSQNPRHKITKRGQNVTFRCDPISEHNRLYWYRQTLGQGPEFLTYFQNEAQLEKSRLLSDRFSAERPKGSFSTLEIQRTEQGDSAMYLCSSSLAFETGLGYTFGSGTRLTVV.

The V and J genes are TRBV11-2 and TRBJ1-1; D possibly corresponds to TRBD1 (5 bases). The CDR3 is 13 amino acids. The germline V gene has CDR1 SGHAT and CDR2 FQNNGV. V gave up 2 bases and J gave up 5 bases, with 9 bases separating them. CDR3 loop: CASSLQGGTEAFF. The CDR3 DNA sequence: TGTGCCAGCAGCTTACAGGGTGGTACTGAAGCTTTCTTT.

The chain combines TRBV28 with TRBJ2-7, with TRBD2 matching 13 bases. The CDR3 loop spans 15 amino acids. The V gene's germline CDR1 is MDHEN and CDR2 SYDVKM. The ends lost 2 bases at V and 3 bases at J; junction bases unmatched: 1. CDR3 nucleotides: TGTGCCAGCAGTTTAGGGACTAGCGGGGACTACGAGCAGTACTTC. Protein product: CASSLGTSGDYEQYF.

This chain uses TRBV19 with TRBJ1-6; D is unresolved. CDR1 and CDR2 from the germline V gene are LNHDA and SQIVND (reference sequence). V gave up 4 bases and J gave up 8 bases, with 15 bases separating them. CDR3 size: 15 residues. CDR3 DNA: TGTGCCAGTAGTAAGATTACGGGTACGGATTCACCCCTCCACTTT. Protein sequence: CASSKITGTDSPLHF.

This sequence joins TRBV9 and TRBJ2-5; 12 nucleotides align to TRBD1. With V trimmed by 3 bases and J by 7 bases, 7 bases remained unmatched. Germline loops: CDR1 SGDLS, CDR2 YYNGEE. The CDR3 consists of 15 residues. CDR3 nucleotide sequence: TGTGCCAGCAGCGGAAAGGGACAGGGGGCTGGGACCCAGTACTTC. Residues: CASSGKGQGAGTQYF.

The chain combines TRBV4-1 with TRBJ2-7; no clear D gene. This CDR3 contains 14 residues. Trimming took off 2 bases at V and 0 bases at J, with 8 bases between the two ends. CDR1 and CDR2 (germline): MGHRA, YSYEKL. The CDR3: CASSQPHSSYEQYF. The CDR3 DNA reads as TGCGCCAGCAGCCAACCGCACAGCTCCTACGAGCAGTACTTC.